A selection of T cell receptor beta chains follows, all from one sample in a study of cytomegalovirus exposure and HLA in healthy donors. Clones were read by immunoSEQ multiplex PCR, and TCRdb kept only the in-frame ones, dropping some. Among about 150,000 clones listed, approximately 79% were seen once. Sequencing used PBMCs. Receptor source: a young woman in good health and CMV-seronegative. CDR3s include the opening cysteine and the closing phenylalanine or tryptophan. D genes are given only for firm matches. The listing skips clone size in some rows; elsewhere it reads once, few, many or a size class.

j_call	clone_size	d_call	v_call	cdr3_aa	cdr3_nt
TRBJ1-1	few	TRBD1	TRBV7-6	CASIDDRGSTEAFF	TGTGCCAGCATCGACGACAGGGGAAGCACTGAAGCTTTCTTT
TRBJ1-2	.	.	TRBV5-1	CASSLGLSGGGSDYGYTF	TGCGCCAGCAGCTTGGGACTCAGTGGTGGGGGCAGTGACTATGGCTACACCTTC
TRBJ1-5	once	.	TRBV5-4	CASSFNGGSQPQHF	TGTGCCAGCAGCTTTAACGGGGGAAGTCAGCCCCAGCATTTT
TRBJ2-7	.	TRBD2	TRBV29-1	CSVLSGGTPEQYF	TGCAGCGTCCTTAGCGGGGGCACTCCCGAGCAGTACTTC
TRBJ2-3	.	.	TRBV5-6	CASSLARDNTDTQYF	TGTGCCAGCAGCTTGGCGAGGGACAACACAGATACGCAGTATTTT
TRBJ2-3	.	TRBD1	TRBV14	CASSQQGASSTDTQYF	TGTGCCAGCAGCCAACAGGGGGCCTCTAGCACAGATACGCAGTATTTT
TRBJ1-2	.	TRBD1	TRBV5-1	CASSDPGQYYGYTF	TGCGCCAGCAGCGACCCGGGACAGTACTATGGCTACACCTTC
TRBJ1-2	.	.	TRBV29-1	CSVEHRGQPNYGYTF	TGCAGCGTTGAACACCGTGGACAGCCTAACTATGGCTACACCTTC
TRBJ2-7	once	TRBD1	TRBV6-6	CASSYGTATYEQYF	TGTGCCAGCAGTTATGGGACAGCTACCTACGAGCAGTACTTC
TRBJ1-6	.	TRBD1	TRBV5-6	CASSGYSGGRSPLHF	TGTGCCAGCAGCGGGTATTCAGGGGGCCGGTCACCCCTCCACTTT
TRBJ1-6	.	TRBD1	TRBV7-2	CASRSGTGHNSPLHF	TGTGCCAGCAGATCCGGGACAGGGCATAATTCACCCCTCCACTTT